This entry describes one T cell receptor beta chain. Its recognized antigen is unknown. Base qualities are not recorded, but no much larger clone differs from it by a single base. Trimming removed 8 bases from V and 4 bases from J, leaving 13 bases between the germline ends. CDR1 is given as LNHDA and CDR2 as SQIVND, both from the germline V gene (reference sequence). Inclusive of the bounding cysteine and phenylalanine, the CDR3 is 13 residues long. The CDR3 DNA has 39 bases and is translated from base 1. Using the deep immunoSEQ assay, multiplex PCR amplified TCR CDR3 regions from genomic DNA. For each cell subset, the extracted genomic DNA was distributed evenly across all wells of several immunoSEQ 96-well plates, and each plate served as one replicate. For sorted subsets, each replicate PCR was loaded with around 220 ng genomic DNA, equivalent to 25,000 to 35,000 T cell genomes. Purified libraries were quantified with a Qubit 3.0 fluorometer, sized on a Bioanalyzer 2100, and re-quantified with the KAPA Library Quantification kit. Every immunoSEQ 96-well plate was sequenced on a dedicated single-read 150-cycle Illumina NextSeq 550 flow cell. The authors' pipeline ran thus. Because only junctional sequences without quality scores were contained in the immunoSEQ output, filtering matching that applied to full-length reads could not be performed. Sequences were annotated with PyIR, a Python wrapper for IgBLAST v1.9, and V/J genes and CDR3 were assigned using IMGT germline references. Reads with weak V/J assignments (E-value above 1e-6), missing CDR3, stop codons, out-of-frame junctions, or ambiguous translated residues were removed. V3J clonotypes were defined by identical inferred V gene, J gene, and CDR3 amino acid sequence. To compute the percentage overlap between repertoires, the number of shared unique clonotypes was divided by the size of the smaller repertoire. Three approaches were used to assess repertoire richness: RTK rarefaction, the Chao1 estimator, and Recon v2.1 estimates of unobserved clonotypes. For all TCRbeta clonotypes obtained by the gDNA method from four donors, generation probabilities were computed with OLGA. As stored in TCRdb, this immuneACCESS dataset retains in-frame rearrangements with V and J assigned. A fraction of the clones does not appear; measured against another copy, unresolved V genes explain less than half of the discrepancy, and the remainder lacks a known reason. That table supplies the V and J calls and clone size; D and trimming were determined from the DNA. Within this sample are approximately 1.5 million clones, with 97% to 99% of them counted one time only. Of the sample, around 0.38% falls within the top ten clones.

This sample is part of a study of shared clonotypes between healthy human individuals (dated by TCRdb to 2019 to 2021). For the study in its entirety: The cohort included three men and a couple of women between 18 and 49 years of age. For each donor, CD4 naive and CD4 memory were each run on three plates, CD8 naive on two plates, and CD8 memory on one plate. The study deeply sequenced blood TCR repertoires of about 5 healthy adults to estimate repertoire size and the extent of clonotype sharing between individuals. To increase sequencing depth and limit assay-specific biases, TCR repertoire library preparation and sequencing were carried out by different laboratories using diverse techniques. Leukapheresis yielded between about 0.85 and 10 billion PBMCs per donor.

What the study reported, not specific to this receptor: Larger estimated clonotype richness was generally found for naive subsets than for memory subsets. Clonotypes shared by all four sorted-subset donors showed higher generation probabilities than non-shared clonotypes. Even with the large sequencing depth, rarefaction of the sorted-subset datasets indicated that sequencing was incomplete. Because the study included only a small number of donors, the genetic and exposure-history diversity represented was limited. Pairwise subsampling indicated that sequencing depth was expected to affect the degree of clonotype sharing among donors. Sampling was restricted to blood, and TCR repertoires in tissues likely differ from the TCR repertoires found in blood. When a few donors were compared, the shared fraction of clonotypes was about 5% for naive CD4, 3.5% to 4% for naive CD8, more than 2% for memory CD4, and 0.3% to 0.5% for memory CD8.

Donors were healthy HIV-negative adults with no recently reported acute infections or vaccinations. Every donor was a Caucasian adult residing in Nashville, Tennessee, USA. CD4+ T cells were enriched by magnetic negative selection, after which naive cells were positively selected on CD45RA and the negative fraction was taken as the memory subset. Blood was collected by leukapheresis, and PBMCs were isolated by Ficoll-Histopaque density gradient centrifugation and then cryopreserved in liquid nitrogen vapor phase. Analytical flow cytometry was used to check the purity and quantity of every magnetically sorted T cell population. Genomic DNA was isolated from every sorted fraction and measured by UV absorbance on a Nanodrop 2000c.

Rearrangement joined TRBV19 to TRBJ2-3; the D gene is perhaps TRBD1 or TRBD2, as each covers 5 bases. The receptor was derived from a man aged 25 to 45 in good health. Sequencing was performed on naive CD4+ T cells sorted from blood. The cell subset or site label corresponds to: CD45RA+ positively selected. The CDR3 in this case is CASGTGMADTQYF. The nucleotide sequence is TGTGCCAGTGGGACGGGCATGGCAGATACGCAGTATTTT.